This TCR beta chain appears in the sequencing data of a study of human T cells and chemical hapten exposure. This clonotype was found many times. Antigen unknown. Overall study results and limits: Relative to control repertoires, expanded TCRs gave rise to significantly more large CDR3 similarity clusters.

The sample's time point: pre-sensitization, week 0. Treatment specified: therapeutic diphenylcyclopropenone sensitization with weekly scalp DPC. Extraction yielded total RNA from whole blood (unfractionated). Germline CDR1 reads MNHNS; CDR2 reads SASEGT. The CDR3 loop spans 16 amino acids. V was clipped by 3 bases and J by 0 bases, with 13 bases between them. TCRdb ran MiXCR on the RACE reads and lists one entry per CDR3 protein. The sample records over 50,000 distinct CDR3 sequences, approximately 9.5% being singletons. J is TRBJ2-3 and V is TRBV6-1; D remains unclear. The sequences come from whole blood, collected in connection with sensitization to the hapten diphenylcyclopropenone (DPC). The origin of this receptor is a woman aged 25 to 39 with alopecia areata. Some clones in this sample may be carry-over from other donors' samples. CDR3 DNA sequence: TGTGCCAGCAGTGACAGCCCGAACCCTAGCACAGATACGCAGTATTTT. This translates into CASSDSPNPSTDTQYF.